This is a list of T cell receptor beta chains from one sample in a study of cytomegalovirus exposure and HLA in healthy donors. Profiled with immunoSEQ multiplex PCR; TCRdb holds only in-frame clones, not every one. Of around 150,000 clones listed, 68% are singletons. Sequencing used PBMCs. The receptors come from a man over 45 in good health and CMV-seronegative. Each CDR3 is given with its conserved first and last residue. The order of the fields is V gene, clone size, J gene, D gene, CDR3 DNA, CDR3 protein. D genes are given only for firm matches. The size entry is marked missing in some rows and otherwise reads once, few, many or a size class.

>TRBV27|NA|TRBJ2-7|TRBD1
TGTGCCAGCCGTGTATGGTCCCTGCATACGGGACAGGGTGGCGAGCAGTACTTC
CASRVWSLHTGQGGEQYF
>TRBV5-5|once|TRBJ2-5|NA
TGTGCCAGCAGCTTGAGGAGACAGTCCCAAGAGACCCAGTACTTC
CASSLRRQSQETQYF
>TRBV29-1|NA|TRBJ2-1|TRBD2
TGCAGCGTTCGGACGGGGGGGAACAATGAGCAGTTCTTC
CSVRTGGNNEQFF
>TRBV27|NA|TRBJ1-2|NA
TGTGCCAGCAGTTCACAGGGCTATGGCTACACCTTC
CASSSQGYGYTF
>TRBV11-2|NA|TRBJ1-1|NA
TGTGCCAGCAGCTACACCTCGAACACTGAAGCTTTCTTT
CASSYTSNTEAFF
>TRBV10-2|few|TRBJ2-7|TRBD1
TGCGCCAGCAGTGAGCCGGGACAGGGGTCCTACGAGCAGTACTTC
CASSEPGQGSYEQYF
>TRBV4-3|NA|TRBJ1-1|NA
TGCGCCAGCAGCCAAGTGCGGGGCTACACTGAAGCTTTCTTT
CASSQVRGYTEAFF
>TRBV18|NA|TRBJ1-2|TRBD1
TGTGCCAGCTCACCAGTCCGGACAGGGGATGGCTACACCTTC
CASSPVRTGDGYTF
>TRBV6-4|NA|TRBJ1-1|NA
TGTGCCAGCAGTGACTCCGGGGTCACTGAAGCTTTCTTT
CASSDSGVTEAFF
>TRBV5-1|NA|TRBJ2-1|TRBD2
TGCGCCAGCAGCTTGCTGAGCGGGGGCTATGAGCAGTTCTTC
CASSLLSGGYEQFF
>TRBV27|NA|TRBJ1-6|NA
TGTGCCAGCATGACGACTGGGTCACCCCTCCACTTT
CASMTTGSPLHF
>TRBV18|NA|TRBJ1-4|NA
TGTGCCAGCTCACCCTCCTCAGCCATTGCCGCAGGAAAACTGTTTTTT
CASSPSSAIAAGKLFF
>TRBV18|NA|TRBJ1-1|NA
TGTGCCAGCTCAGGTAGCTTGAACACTGAAGCTTTCTTT
CASSGSLNTEAFF
>TRBV6-5|NA|TRBJ1-1|NA
TGTGCCAGCAGAGCCCACACTGAAGCTTTCTTT
CASRAHTEAFF
>TRBV5-4|NA|TRBJ1-1|NA
TGTGCCAGCAGCTTGGTCGGGTGGAACACTGAAGCTTTCTTT
CASSLVGWNTEAFF
>TRBV27|NA|TRBJ2-1|NA
TGTGCCAGCAGTTTCGAACTTAGCTCCTACAATGAGCAGTTCTTC
CASSFELSSYNEQFF
>TRBV5-1|NA|TRBJ2-2|TRBD1
TGCGCCAGCAGCTCACAGGGGGCTGGAACCGGGGAGCTGTTTTTT
CASSSQGAGTGELFF
>TRBV5-1|NA|TRBJ1-5|NA
TGCGCCAGCAGCTTGGCGCAGGGAGGTCAGCCCCAGCATTTT
CASSLAQGGQPQHF
>TRBV12-5|few|TRBJ2-5|NA
TGTGCTAGTGGTCTCCAAGAGACCCAGTACTTC
CASGLQETQYF
>TRBV5-4|NA|TRBJ2-2|TRBD1
TGTGCCAGCAGCTCCCAGGGGGCTCGAACCGGGGAGCTGTTTTTT
CASSSQGARTGELFF
>TRBV5-6|NA|TRBJ2-5|TRBD2
TGTGCCAGCAGCTTGGAGTGGGGGGGACAAGAGACCCAGTACTTC
CASSLEWGGQETQYF
>TRBV21-1|NA|TRBJ1-2|NA
TGTGCCAGCAGCAAAAACCCAGGCCATTGTGGCTACACCTTC
CASSKNPGHCGYTF
>TRBV5-8|NA|TRBJ1-6|TRBD1
TGTGCCAGCAGCTTACCGGGCAGGGGGAATTCACCCCTCCACTTT
CASSLPGRGNSPLHF